This T cell receptor beta chain was found in a study of cytomegalovirus exposure and HLA in healthy donors. General study findings and limits: In an earlier analysis, in roughly 600 donors, most V segments appeared productive either ~87% or ~30% of the time. As confirmed in vitro, a few CMV-associated chains were specific for CMV antigens. When presence/absence was analysed, sequencing depth was taken to be roughly uniform across donors.

PCR primers comprised 60 Vbeta and 13 Jbeta primers. Sequenced by immunoSEQ multiplex PCR; TCRdb stores in-frame clones only, minus some. The data show tens of thousands of clones, roughly 60% seen once. This clone was counted a few times. Its antigen is currently unknown. The CDR3 sequence is 14 residues long. V trimming: 5 bases; J trimming: 8 bases; junction bases outside the gene matches: 8. Per the germline V gene, CDR1 is SEHNR and CDR2 is FQNEAQ (reference sequence). The sample taken for sequencing was PBMCs. The gene calls are TRBV7-9 and TRBJ1-2; 10 nucleotides agree with TRBD1. This clonotype was obtained from a boy between 5 and 17 years old in good health and CMV-seropositive. The CDR3 here is CASSRPGTGAGYTF. DNA of the CDR3: TGTGCCAGCAGCCGTCCCGGGACAGGGGCCGGCTACACCTTC.